These T cell receptor beta chains were read from a single sample in a study of sequential checkpoint blockade in melanoma. Sequencing was performed with immunoSEQ multiplex PCR; in TCRdb, only in-frame clones are kept and a portion is missing. The repertoire holds about 38,000 clones, with 70% to 90% as singletons. The sample here was CD8+ T cells sorted from blood (inferred from file names), taken from a patient given nivolumab and ipilimumab in sequence. All receptors derive from a human donor with melanoma. Each CDR3 is given with its conserved first and last residue. The order of the fields is clone size, J gene, V gene, D gene, CDR3 protein, CDR3 DNA. D genes are given only for firm matches. Only some rows state a clone size, as once, few, many or a class for expanded clones.

few TRBJ1-4 TRBV14 . CASSPRQNEKLFF TGTGCCAGCAGCCCTAGACAGAATGAAAAACTGTTTTTT
. TRBJ1-1 TRBV6-5 . CASSSQVTMNTEAFF TGTGCCAGCAGTTCCCAAGTTACAATGAACACTGAAGCTTTCTTT
once TRBJ2-3 TRBV27 TRBD2 CASSLSGTKKWTDTQYF TGTGCCAGCAGTTTGTCCGGGACTAAGAAGTGGACAGATACGCAGTATTTT
. TRBJ1-1 TRBV7-2 TRBD1 CASSSPDRGLYEAFF TGTGCCAGCAGCTCCCCCGACAGGGGGCTTTATGAAGCTTTCTTT
. TRBJ1-1 TRBV28 TRBD1 CASRRDRIMNTEAFF TGTGCCAGCAGGCGGGACAGAATCATGAACACTGAAGCTTTCTTT
. TRBJ1-5 TRBV9 . CASSDQGLSNQPQHF TGTGCCAGCAGCGACCAGGGTTTAAGCAATCAGCCCCAGCATTTT
. TRBJ1-2 TRBV9 . CASSVGGPNYGYTF TGTGCCAGCAGCGTAGGGGGCCCTAACTATGGCTACACCTTC
. TRBJ2-3 TRBV7-3 TRBD2 CASKSAGDPDTQYF TGTGCCAGCAAATCAGCGGGAGACCCAGATACGCAGTATTTT
. TRBJ2-5 TRBV7-9 . CASSLPPGRGAGETQYF TGTGCCAGCAGCTTACCCCCGGGGAGGGGGGCCGGAGAGACCCAGTACTTC
. TRBJ1-4 TRBV7-9 TRBD1 CASSLEGAPSDNEKLFF TGTGCCAGCAGCTTAGAGGGGGCACCGTCGGATAATGAAAAACTGTTTTTT
. TRBJ2-5 TRBV4-1 . CASSPPPGGQETQYF TGCGCCAGCAGCCCGCCTCCTGGAGGACAAGAGACCCAGTACTTC
once TRBJ1-1 TRBV29-1 TRBD1 CSVDRGTEAFF TGCAGCGTTGACAGGGGGACTGAAGCTTTCTTT
. TRBJ2-3 TRBV5-4 . CASSGGLSADTQYF TGTGCCAGCAGTGGAGGTTTATCAGCAGATACGCAGTATTTT
. TRBJ2-1 TRBV27 . CASSTTTGISSYNEQFF TGTGCCAGCAGTACTACCACCGGGATAAGCTCCTACAATGAGCAGTTCTTC
once TRBJ1-1 TRBV27 . CASSFSLTENTEAFF TGTGCCAGCAGTTTTAGCCTGACAGAGAACACTGAAGCTTTCTTT
. TRBJ2-1 TRBV30 TRBD2 CAGSGVTSGRARYNEQFF TGTGCCGGGTCCGGGGTGACTAGCGGGAGGGCCAGATATAATGAGCAGTTCTTC
. TRBJ2-1 TRBV28 TRBD2 CASSLGGGEQFF TGTGCCAGCAGTCTGGGGGGGGGAGAGCAGTTCTTC
. TRBJ2-2 TRBV4-2 TRBD1 CASSQEQTGGAGELFF TGTGCCAGCAGCCAGGAACAGACAGGGGGGGCCGGGGAGCTGTTTTTT
. TRBJ1-2 TRBV15 . CATSRDRNREGYTF TGTGCCACCAGCAGAGATCGAAACAGGGAAGGCTACACCTTC
. TRBJ2-1 TRBV2 TRBD2 CASSDPGTSGSSYNEQFF TGTGCCAGCAGTGACCCCGGGACTAGCGGGAGCTCCTACAATGAGCAGTTCTTC
. TRBJ1-1 TRBV2 TRBD1 CASRAGTGNTEAFF TGTGCCAGCAGGGCCGGGACAGGGAACACTGAAGCTTTCTTT
once TRBJ2-1 TRBV5-1 TRBD2 CASSLARGSLLEQFF TGCGCCAGCAGCTTGGCCCGCGGGAGCCTACTTGAGCAGTTCTTC
. TRBJ1-1 TRBV5-1 . CASSDGYYLNTEAFF TGCGCCAGCTCGGATGGGTACTACTTGAACACTGAAGCTTTCTTT
. TRBJ1-4 TRBV10-2 . CASRQPNEKLFF TGCGCCAGCAGACAGCCTAATGAAAAACTGTTTTTT
. TRBJ1-4 TRBV5-4 TRBD1 CASSLSEGAREKLFF TGTGCCAGCAGCTTGTCAGAGGGGGCGCGAGAAAAACTGTTTTTT
. TRBJ2-2 TRBV12-5 TRBD2 CASGLVLAGVGTGELFF TGTGCTAGTGGTTTGGTGCTAGCGGGAGTTGGCACCGGGGAGCTGTTTTTT
. TRBJ1-3 TRBV5-5 TRBD1 CASSSGQRSETGNTIYF TGTGCCAGCAGCTCGGGACAGCGGTCAGAAACTGGAAACACCATATATTTT
. TRBJ2-7 TRBV30 . CAWSGGDFLSYEQYF TGTGCCTGGAGTGGGGGGGACTTCCTCTCCTACGAGCAGTACTTC
. TRBJ2-7 TRBV9 . CASSALGGVGDEQYF TGTGCCAGCAGCGCACTAGGGGGGGTCGGGGACGAGCAGTACTTC
. TRBJ2-1 TRBV15 . CATRPGGEWEQFF TGTGCCACCAGACCGGGCGGGGAATGGGAGCAGTTCTTC
few TRBJ2-3 TRBV10-1 . CASSESQGHTDTQYF TGCGCCAGCAGTGAGTCACAGGGCCACACAGATACGCAGTATTTT
once TRBJ2-1 TRBV27 TRBD1 CASSLTGGRDEQFF TGTGCCAGCAGTTTGACAGGGGGCCGGGATGAGCAGTTCTTC
. TRBJ2-5 TRBV6-1 . CASSEGLLQETQYF TGTGCCAGCAGTGAAGGACTCCTCCAAGAGACCCAGTACTTC
. TRBJ2-1 TRBV4-2 TRBD1 CASSQDGTGEYNEQFF TGTGCCAGCAGCCAAGATGGGACAGGGGAATACAATGAGCAGTTCTTC
. TRBJ2-2 TRBV4-1 TRBD1 CASSPRDRYTGELFF TGCGCCAGCAGCCCCCGGGACAGATACACCGGGGAGCTGTTTTTT
. TRBJ2-1 TRBV28 TRBD2 CASSPYPRTPPGTSGRASYNEQFF TGTGCCAGCAGTCCCTACCCGAGGACACCTCCCGGGACTAGCGGGAGGGCCTCCTACAATGAGCAGTTCTTC
once TRBJ2-1 TRBV27 TRBD2 CASSLSALAGGPRYNEQFF TGTGCCAGCAGTTTATCCGCACTAGCGGGAGGGCCTAGGTACAATGAGCAGTTCTTC
few TRBJ2-7 TRBV7-6 TRBD2 CASSLETSGGPAYEQYF TGTGCCAGCAGCTTAGAGACTAGCGGGGGGCCTGCCTACGAGCAGTACTTC
. TRBJ1-4 TRBV27 . CASSLRGSGDIGFGEKLFF TGTGCCAGCAGTTTGAGGGGTTCGGGGGATATCGGTTTTGGAGAAAAACTGTTTTTT
. TRBJ2-3 TRBV7-9 . CASSQGDISTDTQYF TGTGCCAGCAGCCAAGGGGACATTAGCACAGATACGCAGTATTTT
. TRBJ1-1 TRBV9 TRBD1 CASSPGTGGEAFF TGTGCCAGCAGCCCGGGGACAGGGGGCGAAGCTTTCTTT
. TRBJ2-2 TRBV21-1 . CASTGGTGLTTGELFF TGTGCCAGCACCGGGGGAACGGGACTTACCACCGGGGAGCTGTTTTTT
. TRBJ2-1 TRBV9 TRBD2 CASSATSGLSYNEQFF TGTGCCAGCAGCGCCACTAGCGGACTCTCCTACAATGAGCAGTTCTTC
. TRBJ2-1 TRBV5-6 . CASSLTAYEQFF TGTGCCAGCAGCTTGACAGCCTATGAGCAGTTCTTC
. TRBJ2-5 TRBV25-1 . CASSNGVGVGETQYF TGTGCCAGCAGTAACGGGGTGGGCGTGGGGGAGACCCAGTACTTC
. TRBJ2-5 TRBV19 TRBD2 CASSMGLAAYQETQYF TGTGCCAGTAGTATGGGACTAGCGGCCTACCAAGAGACCCAGTACTTC
. TRBJ2-5 TRBV7-9 . CASSLVPGQGETQYF TGTGCCAGCAGCTTAGTTCCAGGGCAGGGGGAGACCCAGTACTTC
. TRBJ2-7 TRBV7-6 . CASSGTPSYEQYF TGTGCCAGCTCCGGGACTCCATCCTACGAGCAGTACTTC
. TRBJ1-2 TRBV27 TRBD1 CASSLSVGTGYGYTF TGTGCCAGCAGTTTGAGTGTTGGGACAGGGTATGGCTACACCTTC